A selection of T cell receptor beta chains follows, all from one sample in a study of blood T cell repertoires in COVID-19. Assay used: immunoSEQ multiplex PCR; TCRdb lists only in-frame clones, some missing. Here the sample spans around 190,000 clones, approximately 82% being singletons. The sample taken for sequencing was peripheral blood. These TCRs come from a human donor in a cohort sampled during active COVID-19. CDR3s include the opening cysteine and the closing phenylalanine or tryptophan. Clone size appears in some rows only: once, few, many, or a class for an expanded clone.

NA TRBJ2-2 TRBV7-9 CASSQTGLGEDTGELFF
few TRBJ1-2 TRBV27 CASSSPIRGHYGYTF
few TRBJ1-6 TRBV5-5 CASSGTADSPLHF
NA TRBJ1-5 TRBV7-2 CASSLAGGSSNQPQHF
NA TRBJ2-1 TRBV5-1 CASSLQAGGADNEQFF
NA TRBJ2-7 TRBV5-6 CASSEGAVSYEQYF
NA TRBJ2-5 TRBV18 CASSPQGTSGRETQYF
NA TRBJ2-1 TRBV6-5 CASSNTGQGVGQFF
NA TRBJ2-3 TRBV5-6 CASSLPAGATDTQYF
NA TRBJ2-1 TRBV28 CASSSPSSFSYNEQFF
NA TRBJ1-1 TRBV7-8 CASSLETGVTEAFF
NA TRBJ2-2 TRBV2 CASSVRGTEVTGELFF
NA TRBJ1-4 TRBV20-1 CSAGLGEKLFF
once TRBJ1-2 TRBV30 CAWSVGSGRYGYTF
NA TRBJ2-7 TRBV3-1/TRBV3-2 CASSHRGGLYEQYF
once TRBJ1-2 TRBV15 CATSPRLIGGYTF
NA TRBJ1-4 TRBV28 CASRGTEYNEKLFF
once TRBJ1-2 TRBV9 CASSAGTGVGYTF
NA TRBJ2-2 TRBV19 CASSDNPGVTGELFF
NA TRBJ2-5 TRBV12-3/TRBV12-4 CASGRGAVETQYF
NA TRBJ2-4 TRBV18 CASSPPEARSIQYF
NA TRBJ1-1 TRBV6-5 CASSYTGGLEAFF
NA TRBJ1-2 TRBV18 CASSPRTGGEANYGYTF
NA TRBJ1-1 TRBV28 CASSLFRATEAFF
NA TRBJ1-1 TRBV7-9 CASSSPGTGVTEAFF
NA TRBJ2-5 TRBV6-5 CARRGRHQETQYF
NA TRBJ2-1 TRBV24-1 CATSEAGLPRDEQFF
NA TRBJ2-3 TRBV6-5 CASSYKTSDTDTQYF
NA TRBJ2-1 TRBV6-1 CASSGSLAGPYNEQFF
once TRBJ1-3 TRBV29-1 CSGEGGISGNTIYF
NA TRBJ2-7 TRBV11-2 CASSLVQEGFEQYF
NA TRBJ2-1 TRBV30 CAWRRAGNEQFF
NA TRBJ1-6 TRBV5-4 CASSLDRGSPLHF
NA TRBJ1-5 TRBV28 CASRGQGMGNQPQHF
NA TRBJ2-3 TRBV24-1 CATSGPMTGGVPDTQYF
few TRBJ2-5 TRBV29-1 CSVGVGGIYQETQYF
NA TRBJ2-1 TRBV27 CASSHFTGSSYNEQFF
NA TRBJ2-2 TRBV30 CAWSGLTGITGELFF
NA TRBJ2-7 TRBV4-2 CASSQTSGSSYEQYF
NA TRBJ2-7 TRBV11-2 CASSSYRGSEQYF
NA TRBJ2-4 TRBV7-2 CASSRPKSGITKNIQYF